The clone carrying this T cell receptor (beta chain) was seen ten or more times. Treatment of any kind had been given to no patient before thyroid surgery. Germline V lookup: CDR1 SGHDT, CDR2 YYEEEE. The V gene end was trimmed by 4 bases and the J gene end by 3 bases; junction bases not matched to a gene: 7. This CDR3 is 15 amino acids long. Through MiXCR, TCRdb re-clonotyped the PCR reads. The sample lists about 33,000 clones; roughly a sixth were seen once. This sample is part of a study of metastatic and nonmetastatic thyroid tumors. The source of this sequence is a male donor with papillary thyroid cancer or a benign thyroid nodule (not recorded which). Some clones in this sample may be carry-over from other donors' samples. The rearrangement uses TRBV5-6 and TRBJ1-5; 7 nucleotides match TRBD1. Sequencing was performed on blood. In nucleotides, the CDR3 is TGTGCCAGCAGCGGTGGGACAGCCCACAATCAGCCCCAGCATTTT. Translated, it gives CASSGGTAHNQPQHF.